This is a list of T cell receptor beta chains from one sample in a study of beta chain features in type 1 diabetes. Clones were sequenced by immunoSEQ multiplex PCR, and TCRdb holds only the in-frame ones, with some missing. Of about 320,000 clones listed, around 15% were seen once; the top ten hold approximately 6.7%. The sample comprised central memory CD4+ T cells from blood. The origin of the receptors is a man between 25 and 39 years old in good health. Both conserved end residues are trimmed from each CDR3. Each record gives: V gene, CDR3 protein.

TRBV7-2	ASSLGGPVQETQY
TRBV7-2	ASSLELSGQYGYT
TRBV11-2	ASSLDRTEQF
TRBV2	ASSVRDGRLYTTDTQY
TRBV4-3	ASSQDRVGATDTQY
TRBV4-3	ASSHDRGRNYGYT
TRBV29-1	SVGRTSGGWNEQF
TRBV7-2	ASSTYGRGRATNEKLF
TRBV6-5	ASRQGQSGYT
TRBV15	ATSRVYNEQF
TRBV9	ASSPYRTGELF
TRBV5-1	ASTGRTNTGELF
TRBV6-5	ASSRWGGQETQY
TRBV2	ASSRELAGYT
TRBV7-2	ASSSSGGSTDTQY
TRBV11-2	ASSPRTSGTDTQY
TRBV18	ASSSQTYNEQF
TRBV28	ASSFQTPEGYGYT
TRBV5-8	ASSFLGYSGGAGEDTQY
TRBV5-4	ASSSDPRDTQY
TRBV14	ASSLAGLLYNEQF
TRBV6-6	ASSYPRAGTQY
TRBV14	ASSQDRADRTTQY
TRBV10-3	AIQSAGAGELF
TRBV5-4	ASSTGQGARGYT
TRBV4-3	ASSQSARAGGDGYT
TRBV5-1	ASSRTANQETQY
TRBV7-7	ASSLAFGTGGSGSGNQPQH
TRBV6-6	ASMPGARETQY
TRBV11-2	ASRSEGVTNTEAF